This T cell receptor (beta chain) was documented in a study of cytomegalovirus exposure and HLA in healthy donors. Findings and caveats of the study: A few chains tied to CMV proved CMV antigen-specific in vitro. A reported reduction in N-insertions relative to the roughly 700-donor mean was seen in an Asian-associated ancestry cluster in a later analysis.

Comment on this clone: No antigen is known for it.

Germline V gene sequence: CDR1 SGHKS, CDR2 YYEKEE (reference sequence). Deletions cut 2 bases from V and 3 bases from J, with 16 bases between. The CDR3 is made up of 16 amino acids. The PCR employed 60 Vbeta primers together with 13 Jbeta primers. Measured with immunoSEQ multiplex PCR; TCRdb has only the in-frame clones, and not every one. Of some 170,000 clones in the sample, around 77% are singletons; the top ten hold 1.5% to 2%. Sequenced input: PBMCs. The TCR originated in a woman aged 30 to 39 in good health and CMV-seronegative. V usage is TRBV5-5 and J usage is TRBJ2-3, with D tentatively TRBD1 (5 bases). Here the CDR3 DNA reads TGTGCCAGCAGCTTTTATACGGTAGGGGATACAGATACGCAGTATTTT. Residues: CASSFYTVGDTDTQYF.